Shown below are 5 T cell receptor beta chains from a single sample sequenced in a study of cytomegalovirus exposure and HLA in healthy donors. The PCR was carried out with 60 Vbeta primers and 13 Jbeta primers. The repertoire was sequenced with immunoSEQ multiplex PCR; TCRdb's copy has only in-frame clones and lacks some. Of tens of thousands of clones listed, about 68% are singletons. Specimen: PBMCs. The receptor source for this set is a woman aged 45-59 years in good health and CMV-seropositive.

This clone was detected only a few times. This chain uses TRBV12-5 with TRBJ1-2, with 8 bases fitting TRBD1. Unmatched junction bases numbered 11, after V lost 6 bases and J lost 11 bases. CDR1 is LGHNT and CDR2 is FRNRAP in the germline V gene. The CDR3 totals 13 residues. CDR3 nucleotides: TGTGCTAGTGGAACCGGGACAGGCGAACCTTACACCTTC. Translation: CASGTGTGEPYTF.

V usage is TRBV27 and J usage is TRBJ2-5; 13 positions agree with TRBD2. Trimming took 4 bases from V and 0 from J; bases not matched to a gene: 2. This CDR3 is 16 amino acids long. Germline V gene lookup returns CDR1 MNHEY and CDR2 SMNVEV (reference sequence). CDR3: CASSSTSGGDQETQYF. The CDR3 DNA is TGTGCCAGCAGTTCAACTAGCGGGGGGGACCAAGAGACCCAGTACTTC.

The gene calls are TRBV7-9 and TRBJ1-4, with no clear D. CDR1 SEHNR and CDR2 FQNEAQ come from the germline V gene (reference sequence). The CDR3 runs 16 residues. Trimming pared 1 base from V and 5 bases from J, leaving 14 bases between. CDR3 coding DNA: TGTGCCAGCAGCTTAGTACAATGGGCCATCAATGAAAAACTGTTTTTT. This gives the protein CASSLVQWAINEKLFF.

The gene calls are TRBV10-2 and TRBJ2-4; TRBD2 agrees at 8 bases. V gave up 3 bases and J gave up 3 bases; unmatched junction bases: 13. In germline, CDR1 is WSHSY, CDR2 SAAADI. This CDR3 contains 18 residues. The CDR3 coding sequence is TGCGCCAGCAGTGACTACCATAGCGGGGACGTGATCAAAAACATTCAGTACTTC. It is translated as CASSDYHSGDVIKNIQYF.

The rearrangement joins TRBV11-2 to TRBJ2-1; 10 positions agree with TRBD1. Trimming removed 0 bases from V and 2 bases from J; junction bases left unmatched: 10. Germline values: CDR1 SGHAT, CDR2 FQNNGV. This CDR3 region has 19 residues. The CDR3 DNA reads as TGTGCCAGCAGCTTAGATAGTTTGGGACAGGGGCCCCCCTACAATGAGCAGTTCTTC. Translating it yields CASSLDSLGQGPPYNEQFF.